Below are 15 T cell receptor beta chains sequenced from a single sample in a study of OX40 agonist ivuxolimab in advanced cancers. Here immunoSEQ multiplex PCR was the method, and the copy in TCRdb shows in-frame clones only, minus some. The sample consists of 130,000 or so clones, about nine tenths of them appearing once. This specimen was CD4+ or CD8+ T cells sorted from blood, taken in a trial of the OX40 agonist ivuxolimab. These receptors came from an adult with an advanced solid tumor such as melanoma, head and neck, liver or kidney cancer.

The chain carries TRBV9 and TRBJ2-3, with D possibly matching TRBD2 (5 bases). Trimming stripped 0 bases from V and 4 bases from J, with 9 bases between. Germline CDR1 SGDLS, CDR2 YYNGEE. This CDR3 is 14 amino acids long. The CDR3 loop reads CASSVGAGADTQYF. CDR3 sequence (DNA): TGTGCCAGCAGCGTAGGGGCCGGGGCAGATACGCAGTATTTT.

This chain joins TRBV5-8 and TRBJ2-5, with a weak D call TRBD1 (5 bases). The CDR3 has 15 amino acids. Trimming stripped 10 bases from V and 4 bases from J, with 23 bases between. Germline lookup yields CDR1 SGHTS and CDR2 YDEGEE. The DNA for the CDR3 is TGTGCCTCAGGGTGGGGCCCCAGCCTTGGAGAGACCCAGTACTTC. It translates to CASGWGPSLGETQYF.

This clone appeared a single time. The genes are TRBV30 and TRBJ1-2, with D tentatively TRBD1 (6 bases). CDR1 is GTSNPN and CDR2 is SVGIG in the germline V gene (reference sequence). The V end lost 7 bases, the J end lost 5 bases, and 14 bases lay between the germline ends. The CDR3 runs 12 residues. The CDR3 DNA sequence: TGTGCCTCCCTCGAGACAGGTTATGGCTACACCTTC. It specifies CASLETGYGYTF. The complete variable domain, with remaining parts taken from reference TRBV30 and TRBJ1-2, reads SQTIHQWPATLVQPVGSPLSLECTVEGTSNPNLYWYRQAAGRGLQLLFYSVGIGQISSEVPQNLSASRPQDRQFILSSKKLLLSDSGFYLCASLETGYGYTFGSGTRLTVV.

The chain is built from TRBV10-3 and TRBJ1-1; tentative D call: TRBD1 (6 bases). V was clipped by 4 bases and J by 1 base, with 7 bases between them. This CDR3 comprises 13 residues. Germline CDR1 and CDR2: ENHRY and SYGVKD. Here the CDR3 DNA reads TGTGCCATCAGTGTGACAGGGAACACTGAAGCTTTCTTT. It yields the protein CAISVTGNTEAFF.

This chain connects TRBV19 to TRBJ1-2; D is perhaps TRBD1 (5 bases). Germline V gene lookup returns CDR1 LNHDA and CDR2 SQIVND (reference sequence). CDR3 length equals 14 residues. Trimming left V 6 bases short and J 2 bases short, with 13 bases between. The CDR3 loop is CASSKVTENYGYTF. The CDR3 DNA reads TGTGCCAGTAGCAAAGTGACAGAAAACTATGGCTACACCTTC. The full variable domain, with the rest looked up from reference TRBV19 and TRBJ1-2, is DGGITQSPKYLFRKEGQNVTLSCEQNLNHDAMYWYRQDPGQGLRLIYYSQIVNDFQKGDIAEGYSVSREKKESFPLTVTSAQKNPTAFYLCASSKVTENYGYTFGSGTRLTVV.

This chain joins TRBV19 and TRBJ2-1, with 9 bases lining up with TRBD1. The trim removed 7 bases at V and 0 bases at J, leaving 16 bases unmatched. The CDR3 has 19 residues. From germline, CDR1 is LNHDA and CDR2 SQIVND (reference sequence). This CDR3 is CASTQIPGQGISSYNEQFF. The CDR3 region has the DNA TGTGCCAGTACGCAAATCCCGGGACAGGGAATTAGCTCCTACAATGAGCAGTTCTTC.

J is TRBJ2-1 and V is TRBV30; the match to TRBD1 covers 8 bases. The CDR3 consists of 15 residues. In germline, CDR1 is GTSNPN, CDR2 SVGIG (reference sequence). V lost 5 bases and J lost 1; bases outside the gene matches: 7. For the CDR3, the DNA is TGTGCCTGGGTGAACAGGGGGACTTCCTACAATGAGCAGTTCTTC. Protein sequence: CAWVNRGTSYNEQFF.

This clone was recorded only once. V usage is TRBV28 and J usage is TRBJ1-4; D is uncertain. Germline lookup yields CDR1 MDHEN and CDR2 SYDVKM. With 6 bases removed from V and 7 bases from J, the gap between germline ends came to 3 bases. The CDR3 spans 10 residues. As DNA, the CDR3 is TGTGCCAGCAGACTTGAAAAACTGTTTTTT. As protein: CASRLEKLFF.

The chain carries TRBV7-3 and TRBJ2-1, with 9 bases that match TRBD2. The V segment lost 6 bases and the J segment 10 bases; nucleotides outside the gene matches: 10. Germline lookup yields CDR1 SGHTA and CDR2 FQGTGA. This CDR3 has 14 residues. CDR3 DNA: TGTGCCAGCAGGCAGACCGGGACTAGCTACGAGCAGTTCTTC. It codes for CASRQTGTSYEQFF.

V gene TRBV12-5 combines with J gene TRBJ1-1; weak D call: TRBD1 (5 bases). The CDR3 is made up of 13 amino acids. Looked up from germline, CDR1 is LGHNT and CDR2 is FRNRAP. V lost 3 bases and J lost 10, with 15 bases in between. The CDR3 reads CASGFFGSGTAFF. The CDR3 coding sequence is TGTGCTAGTGGTTTTTTTGGGTCAGGGACAGCTTTCTTT.

The chain couples TRBV10-1 to TRBJ1-1; no clear D gene. V gave up 4 bases and J gave up 0 bases, with 21 bases separating them. Germline values: CDR1 WNHNN, CDR2 SYGVQD (reference sequence). The CDR3 sequence is 18 residues long. The CDR3 sequence: CASSGNPRGRAVNTEAFF. CDR3 bases: TGCGCCAGCAGTGGCAATCCCCGAGGGCGAGCGGTGAACACTGAAGCTTTCTTT.

The J gene is TRBJ2-1, the V gene TRBV5-8; tentative D call: TRBD2 (6 bases). Per the germline V gene, CDR1 is SGHTS and CDR2 is YDEGEE. Trimming removed 1 base at V and 3 bases at J, with 11 bases between. The CDR3 totals 15 residues. CDR3 in amino acids: CASSLRGMGYNEQFF. In DNA form, the CDR3 reads TGTGCCAGCAGCTTGCGCGGGATGGGCTACAATGAGCAGTTCTTC.

The rearrangement links TRBV5-6 to TRBJ2-1, with 7 bases that match TRBD2. V was pared by 1 base and J by 9 bases, with 10 bases of the junction left unmatched. The CDR3 spans 15 residues. Germline CDR1 reads SGHDT; CDR2 reads YYEEEE. CDR3 bases: TGTGCCAGCAGCTTGAGGGGAGGGCCAATCGGTGAGCAGTTCTTC. This translates into CASSLRGGPIGEQFF.

The chain recombines TRBV4-3 with TRBJ2-2; a weak D match, TRBD1 (7 bases). Germline CDR1 is LGHNA and CDR2 is YSLEER. The CDR3 spans 16 residues. The V end was cut by 4 bases, the J end by 6 bases, with 18 bases between. CDR3 residues: CASSRDRQGGAGELFF. DNA of the CDR3: TGCGCCAGCAGCCGTGACCGACAGGGAGGTGCCGGGGAGCTGTTTTTT.

The chain recombines TRBV19 with TRBJ1-5; the D gene is possibly TRBD1 (6 bases). The length of the CDR3 is 15 residues. V dropped 3 bases and J dropped 7 bases, with 16 bases sitting between them. The V gene's germline CDR1 is LNHDA and CDR2 SQIVND (reference sequence). CDR3 DNA sequence: TGTGCCAGTAGTATGGGCAGGGGCATGGAACAGCCCCAGCATTTT. It translates to CASSMGRGMEQPQHF.